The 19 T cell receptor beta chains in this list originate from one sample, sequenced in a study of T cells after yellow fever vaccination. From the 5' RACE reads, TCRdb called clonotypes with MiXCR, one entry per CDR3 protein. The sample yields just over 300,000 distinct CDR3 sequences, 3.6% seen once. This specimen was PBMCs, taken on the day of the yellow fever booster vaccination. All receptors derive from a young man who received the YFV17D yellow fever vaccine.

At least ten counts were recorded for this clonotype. This CDR3 reads CASSLRRTSTEAFF. The DNA of the CDR3 is TGTGCCAGCAGTTTACGGCGGACCTCCACTGAAGCTTTCTTT. This sequence joins TRBV12-3 or TRBV12-4 and TRBJ1-1; the D is unclear. The CDR3 has 14 residues. V was trimmed by 2 bases and J by 4 bases, leaving 11 bases between them.

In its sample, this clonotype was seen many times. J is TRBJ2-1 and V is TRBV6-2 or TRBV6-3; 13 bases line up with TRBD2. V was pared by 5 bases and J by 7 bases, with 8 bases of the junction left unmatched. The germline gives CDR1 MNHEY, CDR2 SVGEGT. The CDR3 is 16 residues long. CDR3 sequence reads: CASSKLAGGPGNEQFF. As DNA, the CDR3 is TGTGCCAGCAGTAAACTAGCGGGGGGGCCTGGAAATGAGCAGTTCTTC.

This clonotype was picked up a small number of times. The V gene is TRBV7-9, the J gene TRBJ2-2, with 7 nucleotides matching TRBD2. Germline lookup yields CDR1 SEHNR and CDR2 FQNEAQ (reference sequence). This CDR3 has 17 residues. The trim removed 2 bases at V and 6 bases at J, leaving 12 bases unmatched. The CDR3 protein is CASSLLSGLPLPGELFF. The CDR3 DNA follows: TGTGCCAGCAGCTTACTCTCGGGACTACCGCTTCCCGGGGAGCTGTTTTTT.

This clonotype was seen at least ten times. The CDR3 DNA reads as TGTGCCAGCAGCCCCACTGGGACTTCCCACAATGAGCAGTTCTTC. Translation: CASSPTGTSHNEQFF. The genes are TRBV14 and TRBJ2-1; TRBD2 might be the D (6 bases). This CDR3 comprises 15 residues. Deletions cut 4 bases from V and 5 bases from J, with 15 bases between. Germline assignment: CDR1 SGHDN and CDR2 FVKESK.

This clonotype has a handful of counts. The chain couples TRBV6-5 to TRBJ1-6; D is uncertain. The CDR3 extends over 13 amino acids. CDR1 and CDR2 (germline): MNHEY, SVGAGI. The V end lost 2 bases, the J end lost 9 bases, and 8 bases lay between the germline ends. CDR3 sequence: CASSYQDFSPLHF. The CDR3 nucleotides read TGTGCCAGCAGTTACCAGGATTTTTCACCCCTCCACTTT.

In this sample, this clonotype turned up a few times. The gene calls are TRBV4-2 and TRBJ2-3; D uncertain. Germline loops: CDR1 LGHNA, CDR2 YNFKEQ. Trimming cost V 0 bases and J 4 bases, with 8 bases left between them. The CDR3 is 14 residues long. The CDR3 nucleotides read TGTGCCAGCAGCCAAGAGCCCGTAGCAGATACGCAGTATTTT. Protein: CASSQEPVADTQYF.

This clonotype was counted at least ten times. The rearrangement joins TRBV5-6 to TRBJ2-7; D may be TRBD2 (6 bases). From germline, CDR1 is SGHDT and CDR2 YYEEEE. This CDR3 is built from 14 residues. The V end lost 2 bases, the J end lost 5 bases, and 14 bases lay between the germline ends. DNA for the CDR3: TGTGCCAGCAGCTTCATCGTAGCGGTGGACGAGCAGTACTTC. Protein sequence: CASSFIVAVDEQYF.

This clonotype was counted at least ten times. The CDR3 is CASSQDQRNTEAFF. CDR3 bases: TGCGCCAGCAGCCAAGATCAGCGGAACACTGAAGCTTTCTTT. This chain joins TRBV4-1 and TRBJ1-1; D is ambiguous. The CDR3 sequence is 14 residues long. Trimming removed 0 bases at V and 1 base at J, with 6 bases between. Germline assignment: CDR1 MGHRA and CDR2 YSYEKL.

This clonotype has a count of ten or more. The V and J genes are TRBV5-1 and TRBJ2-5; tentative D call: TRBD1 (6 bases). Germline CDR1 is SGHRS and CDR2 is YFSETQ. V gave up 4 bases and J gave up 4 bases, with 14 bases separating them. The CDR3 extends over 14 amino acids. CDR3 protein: CASSASGQRETQYF. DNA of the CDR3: TGCGCCAGCAGCGCCTCGGGACAACGAGAGACCCAGTACTTC.

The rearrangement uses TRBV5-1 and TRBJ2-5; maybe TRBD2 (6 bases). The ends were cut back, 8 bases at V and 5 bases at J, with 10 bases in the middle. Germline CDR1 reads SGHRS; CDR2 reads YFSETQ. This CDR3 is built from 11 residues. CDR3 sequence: CASGGGETQYF. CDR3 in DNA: TGCGCCAGTGGGGGAGGCGAGACCCAGTACTTC.

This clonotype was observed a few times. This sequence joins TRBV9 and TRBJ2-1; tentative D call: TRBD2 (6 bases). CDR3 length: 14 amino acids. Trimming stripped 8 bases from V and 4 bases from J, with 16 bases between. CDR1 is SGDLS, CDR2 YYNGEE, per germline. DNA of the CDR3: TGTGCCAGTGGGAGAGGGGACTCGTACAATGAGCAGTTCTTC. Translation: CASGRGDSYNEQFF.

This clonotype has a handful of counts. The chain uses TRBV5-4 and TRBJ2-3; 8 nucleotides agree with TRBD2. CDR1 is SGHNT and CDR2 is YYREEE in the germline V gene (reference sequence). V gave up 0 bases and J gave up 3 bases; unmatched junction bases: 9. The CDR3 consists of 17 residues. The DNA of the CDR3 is TGTGCCAGCAGCTTGGGATTCGGGGGGGCCCGAACAGATACGCAGTATTTT. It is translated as CASSLGFGGARTDTQYF. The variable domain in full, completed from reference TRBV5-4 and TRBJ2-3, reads ETGVTQSPTHLIKTRGQQVTLRCSSQSGHNTVSWYQQALGQGPQFIFQYYREEENGRGNFPPRFSGLQFPNYSSELNVNALELDDSALYLCASSLGFGGARTDTQYFGPGTRLTVL.

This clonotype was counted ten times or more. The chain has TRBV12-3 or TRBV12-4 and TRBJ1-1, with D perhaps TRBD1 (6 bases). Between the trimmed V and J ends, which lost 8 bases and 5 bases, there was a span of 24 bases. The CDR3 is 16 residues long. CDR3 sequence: CASYRPNLGAGTEAFF. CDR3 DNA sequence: TGTGCCAGCTACCGGCCTAATTTGGGGGCTGGGACTGAAGCTTTCTTT.

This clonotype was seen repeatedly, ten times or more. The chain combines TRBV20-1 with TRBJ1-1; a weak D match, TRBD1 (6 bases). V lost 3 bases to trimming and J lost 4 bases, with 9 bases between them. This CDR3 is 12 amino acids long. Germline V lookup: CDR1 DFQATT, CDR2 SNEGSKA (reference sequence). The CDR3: CSASEGGTEAFF. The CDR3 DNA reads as TGCAGTGCTAGTGAGGGGGGCACTGAAGCTTTCTTT.

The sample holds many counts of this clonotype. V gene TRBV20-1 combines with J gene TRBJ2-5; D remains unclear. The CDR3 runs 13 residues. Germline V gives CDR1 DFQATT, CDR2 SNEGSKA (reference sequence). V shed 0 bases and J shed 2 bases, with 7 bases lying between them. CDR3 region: CSARDFRQETQYF. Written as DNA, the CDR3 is TGCAGTGCTAGAGATTTCAGGCAAGAGACCCAGTACTTC.

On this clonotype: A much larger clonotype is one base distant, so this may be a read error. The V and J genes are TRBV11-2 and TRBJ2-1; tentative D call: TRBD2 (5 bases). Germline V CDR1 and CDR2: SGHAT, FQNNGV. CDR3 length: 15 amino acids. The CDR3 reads CASSLVGVDYNEQLF. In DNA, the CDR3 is TGTGCCAGCAGCTTAGTGGGAGTAGACTACAATGAGCAGCTCTTC.

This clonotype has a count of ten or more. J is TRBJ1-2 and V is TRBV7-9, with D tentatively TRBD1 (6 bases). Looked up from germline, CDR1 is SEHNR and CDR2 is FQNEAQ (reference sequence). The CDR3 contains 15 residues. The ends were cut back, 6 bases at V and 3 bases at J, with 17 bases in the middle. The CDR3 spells CASRPPGQRHYGYTF. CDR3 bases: TGTGCCAGCAGGCCACCTGGACAGAGACACTATGGCTACACCTTC.

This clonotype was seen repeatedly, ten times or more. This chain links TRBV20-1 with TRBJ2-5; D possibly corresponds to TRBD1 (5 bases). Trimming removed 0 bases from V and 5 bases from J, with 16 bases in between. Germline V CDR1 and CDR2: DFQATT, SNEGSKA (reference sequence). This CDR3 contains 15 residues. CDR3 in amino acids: CSARDLALPGETQYF. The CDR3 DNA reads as TGCAGTGCTAGAGATCTGGCCCTGCCAGGGGAGACCCAGTACTTC.

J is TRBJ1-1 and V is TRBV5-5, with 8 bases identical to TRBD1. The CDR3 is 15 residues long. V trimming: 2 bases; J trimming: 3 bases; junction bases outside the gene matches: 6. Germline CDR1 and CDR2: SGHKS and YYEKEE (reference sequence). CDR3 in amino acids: CASSFYSRGHTEAFF. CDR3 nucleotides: TGTGCCAGCAGCTTTTATTCCAGGGGGCACACTGAAGCTTTCTTT.